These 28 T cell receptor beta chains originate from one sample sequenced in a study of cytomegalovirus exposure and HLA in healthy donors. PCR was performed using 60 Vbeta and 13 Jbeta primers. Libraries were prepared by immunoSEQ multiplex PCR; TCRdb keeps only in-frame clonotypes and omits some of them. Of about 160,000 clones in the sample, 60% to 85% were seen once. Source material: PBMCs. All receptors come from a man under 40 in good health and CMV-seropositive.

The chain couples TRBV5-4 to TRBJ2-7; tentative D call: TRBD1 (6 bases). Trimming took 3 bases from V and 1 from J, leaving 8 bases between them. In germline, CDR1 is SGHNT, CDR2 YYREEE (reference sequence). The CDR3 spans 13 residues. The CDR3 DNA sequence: TGTGCCAGCAGCTCTGACAGGTCCTACGAGCAGTACTTC. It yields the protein CASSSDRSYEQYF. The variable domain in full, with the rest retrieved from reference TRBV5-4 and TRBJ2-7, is ETGVTQSPTHLIKTRGQQVTLRCSSQSGHNTVSWYQQALGQGPQFIFQYYREEENGRGNFPPRFSGLQFPNYSSELNVNALELDDSALYLCASSSDRSYEQYFGPGTRLTVT.

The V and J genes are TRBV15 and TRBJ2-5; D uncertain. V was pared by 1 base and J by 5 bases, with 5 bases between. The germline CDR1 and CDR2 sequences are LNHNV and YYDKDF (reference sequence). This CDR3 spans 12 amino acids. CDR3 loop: CATSRVGETQYF. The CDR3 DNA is TGTGCCACCAGCAGAGTCGGGGAGACCCAGTACTTC. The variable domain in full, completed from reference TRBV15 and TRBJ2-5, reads DAMVIQNPRYQVTQFGKPVTLSCSQTLNHNVMYWYQQKSSQAPKLLFHYYDKDFNNEADTPDNFQSRRPNTSFCFLDIRSPGLGDTAMYLCATSRVGETQYFGPGTRLLVL.

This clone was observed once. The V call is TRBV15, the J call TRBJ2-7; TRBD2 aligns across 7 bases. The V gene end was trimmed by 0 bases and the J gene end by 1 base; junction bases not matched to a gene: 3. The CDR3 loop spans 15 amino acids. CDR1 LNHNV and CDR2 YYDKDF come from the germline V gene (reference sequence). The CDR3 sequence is CATSRDRGVSYEQYF. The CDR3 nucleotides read TGTGCCACCAGCAGAGATCGGGGGGTATCCTACGAGCAGTACTTC.

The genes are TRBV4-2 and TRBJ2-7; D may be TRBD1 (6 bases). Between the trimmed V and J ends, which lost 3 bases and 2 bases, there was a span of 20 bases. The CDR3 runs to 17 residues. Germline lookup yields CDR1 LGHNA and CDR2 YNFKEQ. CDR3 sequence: CASSHLGAEQGTYEQYF. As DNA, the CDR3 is TGTGCCAGCAGCCATTTAGGGGCCGAACAGGGAACCTACGAGCAGTACTTC.

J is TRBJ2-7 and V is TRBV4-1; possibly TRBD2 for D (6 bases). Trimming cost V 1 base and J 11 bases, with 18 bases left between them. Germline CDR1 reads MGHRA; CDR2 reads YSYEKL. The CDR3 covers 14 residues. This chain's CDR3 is CASSQAPDGSGKYF. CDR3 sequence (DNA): TGCGCCAGCAGCCAAGCCCCCGACGGGAGTGGAAAGTACTTC.

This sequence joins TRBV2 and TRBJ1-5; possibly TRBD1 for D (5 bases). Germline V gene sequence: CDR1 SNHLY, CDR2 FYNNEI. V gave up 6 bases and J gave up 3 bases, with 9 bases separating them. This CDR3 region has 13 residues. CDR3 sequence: CASRWTFNQPQHF. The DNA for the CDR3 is TGTGCCAGCAGATGGACATTCAATCAGCCCCAGCATTTT.

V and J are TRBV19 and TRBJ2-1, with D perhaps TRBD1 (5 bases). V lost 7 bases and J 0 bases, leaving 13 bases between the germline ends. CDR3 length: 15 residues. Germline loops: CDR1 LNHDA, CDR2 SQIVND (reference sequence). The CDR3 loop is CASMVGRSSYNEQFF. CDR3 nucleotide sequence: TGTGCCAGTATGGTGGGGCGGAGCTCCTACAATGAGCAGTTCTTC.

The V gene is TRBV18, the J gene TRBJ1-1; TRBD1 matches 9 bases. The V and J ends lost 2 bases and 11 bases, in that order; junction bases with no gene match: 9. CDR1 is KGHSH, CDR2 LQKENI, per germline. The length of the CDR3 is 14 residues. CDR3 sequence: CASSPGTGFDQAFF. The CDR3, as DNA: TGTGCCAGCTCACCAGGGACAGGGTTTGATCAGGCTTTCTTT.

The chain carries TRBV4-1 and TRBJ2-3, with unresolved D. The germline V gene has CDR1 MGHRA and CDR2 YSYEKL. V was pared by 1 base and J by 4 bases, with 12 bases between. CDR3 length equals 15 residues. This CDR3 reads CASSQVAGVADTQYF. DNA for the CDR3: TGCGCCAGCAGCCAAGTTGCAGGTGTCGCAGATACGCAGTATTTT.

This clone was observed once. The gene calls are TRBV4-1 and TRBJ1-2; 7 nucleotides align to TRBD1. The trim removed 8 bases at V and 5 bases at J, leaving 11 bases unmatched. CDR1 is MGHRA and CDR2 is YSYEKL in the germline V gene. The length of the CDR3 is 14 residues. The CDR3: CASGHRGSEYGYTF. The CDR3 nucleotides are TGCGCCAGCGGGCACAGGGGAAGTGAATATGGCTACACCTTC.

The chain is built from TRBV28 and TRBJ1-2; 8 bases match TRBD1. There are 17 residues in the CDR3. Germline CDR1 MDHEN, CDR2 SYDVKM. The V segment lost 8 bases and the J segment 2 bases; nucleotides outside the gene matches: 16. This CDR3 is CASSKFRPGTGNYGYTF. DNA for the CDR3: TGTGCCAGCTCCAAATTCCGCCCCGGGACAGGAAACTATGGCTACACCTTC.

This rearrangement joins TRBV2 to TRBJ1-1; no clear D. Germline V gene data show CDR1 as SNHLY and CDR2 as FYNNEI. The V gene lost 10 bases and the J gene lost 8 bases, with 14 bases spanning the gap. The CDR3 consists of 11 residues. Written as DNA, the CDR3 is TGTGCCAAGGTCGCCGGGTTCGAAGCTTTCTTT. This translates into CAKVAGFEAFF.

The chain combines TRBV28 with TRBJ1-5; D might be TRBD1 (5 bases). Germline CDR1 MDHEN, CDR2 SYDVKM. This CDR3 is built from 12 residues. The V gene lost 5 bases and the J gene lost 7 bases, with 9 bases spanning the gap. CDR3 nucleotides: TGTGCCAGCAGTGCTGGGGCCCAGCCCCAGCATTTT. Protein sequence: CASSAGAQPQHF.

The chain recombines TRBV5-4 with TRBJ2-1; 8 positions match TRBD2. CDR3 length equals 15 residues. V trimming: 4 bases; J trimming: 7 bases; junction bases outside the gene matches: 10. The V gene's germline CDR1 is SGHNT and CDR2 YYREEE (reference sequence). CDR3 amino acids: CASSVGTRGENEQFF. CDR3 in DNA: TGTGCCAGCAGCGTAGGGACTAGAGGGGAGAATGAGCAGTTCTTC.

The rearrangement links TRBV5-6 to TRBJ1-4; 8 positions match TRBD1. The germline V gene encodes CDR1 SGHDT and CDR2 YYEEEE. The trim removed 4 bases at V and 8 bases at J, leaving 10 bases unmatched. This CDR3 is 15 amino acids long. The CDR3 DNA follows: TGTGCCAGCAGCAGGCTGACAGGGGTTGGAGAAAAACTGTTTTTT. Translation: CASSRLTGVGEKLFF. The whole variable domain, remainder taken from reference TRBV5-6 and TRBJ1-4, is DAGVTQSPTHLIKTRGQQVTLRCSPKSGHDTVSWYQQALGQGPQFIFQYYEEEERQRGNFPDRFSGHQFPNYSSELNVNALLLGDSALYLCASSRLTGVGEKLFFGSGTQLSVL.

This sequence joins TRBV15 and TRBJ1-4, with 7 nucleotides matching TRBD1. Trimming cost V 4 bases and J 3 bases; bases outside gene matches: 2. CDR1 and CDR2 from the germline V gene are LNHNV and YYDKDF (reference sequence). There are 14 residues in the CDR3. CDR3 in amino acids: CATSIDRANEKLFF. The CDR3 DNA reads TGTGCCACCAGCATCGACAGGGCTAATGAAAAACTGTTTTTT. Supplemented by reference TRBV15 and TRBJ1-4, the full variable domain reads DAMVIQNPRYQVTQFGKPVTLSCSQTLNHNVMYWYQQKSSQAPKLLFHYYDKDFNNEADTPDNFQSRRPNTSFCFLDIRSPGLGDTAMYLCATSIDRANEKLFFGSGTQLSVL.

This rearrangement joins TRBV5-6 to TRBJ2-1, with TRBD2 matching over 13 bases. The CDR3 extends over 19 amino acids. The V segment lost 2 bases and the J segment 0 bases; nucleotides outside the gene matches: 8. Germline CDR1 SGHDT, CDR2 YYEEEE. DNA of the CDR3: TGTGCCAGCAGCTTCTTACCACTAGCGGGGGGGGTCTCCTACAATGAGCAGTTCTTC. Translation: CASSFLPLAGGVSYNEQFF.

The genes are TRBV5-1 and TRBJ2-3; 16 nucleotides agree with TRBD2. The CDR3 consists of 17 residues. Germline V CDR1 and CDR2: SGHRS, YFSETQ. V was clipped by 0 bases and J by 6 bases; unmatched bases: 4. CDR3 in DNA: TGCGCCAGCAGCTTGGTTGGGACTAGCGGGGGGGCCGATACGCAGTATTTT. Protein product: CASSLVGTSGGADTQYF. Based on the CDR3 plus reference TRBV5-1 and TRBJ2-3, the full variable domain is KAGVTQTPRYLIKTRGQQVTLSCSPISGHRSVSWYQQTPGQGLQFLFEYFSETQRNKGNFPGRFSGRQFSNSRSEMNVSTLELGDSALYLCASSLVGTSGGADTQYFGPGTRLTVL.

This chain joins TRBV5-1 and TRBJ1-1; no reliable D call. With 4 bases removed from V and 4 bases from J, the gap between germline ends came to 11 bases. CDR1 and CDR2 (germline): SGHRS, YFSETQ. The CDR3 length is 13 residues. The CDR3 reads CASSVPGSTEAFF. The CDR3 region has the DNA TGCGCCAGCAGCGTACCAGGTAGCACTGAAGCTTTCTTT.

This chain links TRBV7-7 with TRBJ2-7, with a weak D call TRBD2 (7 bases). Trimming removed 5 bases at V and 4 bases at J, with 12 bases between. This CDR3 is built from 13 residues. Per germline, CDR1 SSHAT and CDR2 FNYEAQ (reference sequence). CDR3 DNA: TGTGCCAGCAGCCCGGGGAGGGGGTACGAGCAGTACTTC. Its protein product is CASSPGRGYEQYF.

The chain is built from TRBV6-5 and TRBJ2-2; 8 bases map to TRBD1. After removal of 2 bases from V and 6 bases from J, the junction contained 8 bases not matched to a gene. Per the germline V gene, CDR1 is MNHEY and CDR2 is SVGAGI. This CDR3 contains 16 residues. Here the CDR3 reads CASSYAGQGASGELFF. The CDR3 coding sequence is TGTGCCAGCAGTTACGCCGGACAGGGTGCGTCCGGGGAGCTGTTTTTT.

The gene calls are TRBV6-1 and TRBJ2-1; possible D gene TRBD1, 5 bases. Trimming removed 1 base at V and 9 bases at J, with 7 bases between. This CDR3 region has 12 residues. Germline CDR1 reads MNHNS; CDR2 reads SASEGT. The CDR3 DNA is TGTGCCAGCAGTGAAGTGGGGCTTGAGCAGTTCTTC. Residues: CASSEVGLEQFF.

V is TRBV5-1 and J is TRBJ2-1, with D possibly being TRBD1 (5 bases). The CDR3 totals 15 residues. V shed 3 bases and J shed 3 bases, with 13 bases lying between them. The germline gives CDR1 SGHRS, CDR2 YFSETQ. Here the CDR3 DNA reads TGCGCCAGCAGCTATAGCACAGGCGGCTACAATGAGCAGTTCTTC. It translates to CASSYSTGGYNEQFF.

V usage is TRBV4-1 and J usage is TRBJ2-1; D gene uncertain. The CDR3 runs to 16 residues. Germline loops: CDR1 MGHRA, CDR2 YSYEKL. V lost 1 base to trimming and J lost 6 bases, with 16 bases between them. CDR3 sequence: CASSQARGGSSNEQFF. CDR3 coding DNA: TGCGCCAGCAGCCAAGCTAGAGGTGGCAGCAGCAATGAGCAGTTCTTC.

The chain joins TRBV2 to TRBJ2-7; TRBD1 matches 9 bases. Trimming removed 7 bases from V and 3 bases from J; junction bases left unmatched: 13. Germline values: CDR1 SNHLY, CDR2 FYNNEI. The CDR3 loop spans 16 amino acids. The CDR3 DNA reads TGTGCCAGCATCCCCGGCCGGGACAGGGAATTCTACGAGCAGTACTTC. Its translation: CASIPGRDREFYEQYF. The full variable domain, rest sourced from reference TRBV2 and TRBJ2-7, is EPEVTQTPSHQVTQMGQEVILRCVPISNHLYFYWYRQILGQKVEFLVSFYNNEISEKSEIFDDQFSVERPDGSNFTLKIRSTKLEDSAMYFCASIPGRDREFYEQYFGPGTRLTVT.

CDR3 bases: TGTGCCAGTAGTCCTCCAGGACAGGGATATGAGCAGTTCTTC. Its protein is CASSPPGQGYEQFF. This sequence joins TRBV19 and TRBJ2-1, with 8 nucleotides matching TRBD1. The germline V gene encodes CDR1 LNHDA and CDR2 SQIVND (reference sequence). CDR3 length: 14 residues. J lost 8 bases, V lost 5 bases, and 8 bases had no gene match.

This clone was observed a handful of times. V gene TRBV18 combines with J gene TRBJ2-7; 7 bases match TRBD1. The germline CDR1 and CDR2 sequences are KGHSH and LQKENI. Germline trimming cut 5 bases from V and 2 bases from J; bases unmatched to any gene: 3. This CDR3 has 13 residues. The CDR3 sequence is CASSEGTAYEQYF. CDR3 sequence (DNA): TGTGCCAGCTCAGAAGGGACAGCCTACGAGCAGTACTTC.

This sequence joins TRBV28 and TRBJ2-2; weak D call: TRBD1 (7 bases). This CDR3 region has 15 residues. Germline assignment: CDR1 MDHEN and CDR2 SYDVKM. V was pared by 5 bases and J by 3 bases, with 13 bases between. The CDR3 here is CASSPPRGDTGELFF. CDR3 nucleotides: TGTGCCAGCAGTCCCCCCAGGGGGGACACCGGGGAGCTGTTTTTT.